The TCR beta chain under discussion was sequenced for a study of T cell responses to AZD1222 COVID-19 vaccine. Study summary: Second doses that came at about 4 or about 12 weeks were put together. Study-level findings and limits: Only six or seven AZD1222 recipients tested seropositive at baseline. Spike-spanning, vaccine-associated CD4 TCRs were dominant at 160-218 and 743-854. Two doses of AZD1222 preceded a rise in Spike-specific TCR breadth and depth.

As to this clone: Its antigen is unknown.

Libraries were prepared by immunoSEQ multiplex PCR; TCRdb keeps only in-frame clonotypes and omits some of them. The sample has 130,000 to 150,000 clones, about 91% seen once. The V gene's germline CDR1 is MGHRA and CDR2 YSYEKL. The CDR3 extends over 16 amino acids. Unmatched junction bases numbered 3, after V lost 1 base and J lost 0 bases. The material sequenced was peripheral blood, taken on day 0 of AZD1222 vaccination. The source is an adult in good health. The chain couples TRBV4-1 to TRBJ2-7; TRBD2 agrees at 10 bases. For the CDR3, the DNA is TGCGCCAGCAGCCAAGGTAGCGGGGGGACCTCCTACGAGCAGTACTTC. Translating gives CASSQGSGGTSYEQYF.